The 32 T cell receptor beta chains reported below all come from one sample, sequenced in a study of PD-L1 blockade in urothelial cancer. Here immunoSEQ multiplex PCR was the method, and the copy in TCRdb shows in-frame clones only, minus some. The repertoire holds about 84,000 clones, with 82% as singletons. This material consisted of PBMCs, taken around atezolizumab (anti-PD-L1) treatment. Every receptor here comes from a man between 65 and 79 years old with urothelial cancer.

V is TRBV5-1 and J is TRBJ1-2; 7 bases are a match to TRBD1. The CDR3 has 15 residues. Germline V lookup: CDR1 SGHRS, CDR2 YFSETQ. Losses at the gene ends were 2 bases for V and 2 bases for J; bases not matched to a gene: 6. The CDR3 bases are TGCGCCAGCAGCTTTGGGTCAGGGGGGAACTATGGCTACACCTTC. Protein product: CASSFGSGGNYGYTF. Full variable domain (rest looked up from reference TRBV5-1 and TRBJ1-2): KAGVTQTPRYLIKTRGQQVTLSCSPISGHRSVSWYQQTPGQGLQFLFEYFSETQRNKGNFPGRFSGRQFSNSRSEMNVSTLELGDSALYLCASSFGSGGNYGYTFGSGTRLTVV.

The chain uses TRBV5-4 and TRBJ2-3; the match to TRBD1 covers 7 bases. V lost 4 bases and J lost 2; bases outside the gene matches: 4. In germline, CDR1 is SGHNT, CDR2 YYREEE (reference sequence). The CDR3 totals 14 residues. CDR3 amino acids: CASSLGTVTDTQYF. CDR3 sequence (DNA): TGTGCCAGCAGCCTCGGGACAGTCACAGATACGCAGTATTTT.

The chain is built from TRBV7-9 and TRBJ1-4, with D perhaps matching TRBD1 (5 bases). The CDR3 is made up of 15 amino acids. In germline, CDR1 is SEHNR, CDR2 FQNEAQ (reference sequence). With 3 bases removed from V and 0 bases from J, the gap between germline ends came to 8 bases. CDR3 sequence (DNA): TGTGCCAGCAGCTTCGGGACTACAACTAATGAAAAACTGTTTTTT. Translated, it gives CASSFGTTTNEKLFF.

The chain joins TRBV5-4 to TRBJ2-2; perhaps TRBD2 as D (7 bases). The germline gives CDR1 SGHNT, CDR2 YYREEE (reference sequence). The CDR3 sequence is 15 residues long. With 0 bases removed from V and 4 bases from J, the gap between germline ends came to 10 bases. This chain's CDR3 is CASSLEGGRTGELFF. The CDR3 DNA sequence: TGTGCCAGCAGCTTGGAGGGGGGGCGCACCGGGGAGCTGTTTTTT.

The chain uses TRBV11-3 and TRBJ2-3; D might be TRBD2 (5 bases). The CDR3 totals 15 residues. The germline gives CDR1 SGHNT, CDR2 YENEEA. The V end was cut by 6 bases, the J end by 6 bases, with 19 bases between. The CDR3 protein is CASSPVGVVDDTQYF. The CDR3 DNA reads TGTGCCAGCAGTCCAGTGGGAGTAGTAGATGATACGCAGTATTTT.

This chain connects TRBV6-5 to TRBJ1-2, with D unclear. Trimming took off 3 bases at V and 4 bases at J, with 9 bases between the two ends. Germline values: CDR1 MNHEY, CDR2 SVGAGI. This CDR3 is 13 amino acids long. Here the CDR3 DNA reads TGTGCCAGCAGTTATGCCGACTTCTATGGCTACACCTTC. It codes for CASSYADFYGYTF.

The chain joins TRBV19 to TRBJ1-1, with 11 bases matching TRBD1. Germline assignment: CDR1 LNHDA and CDR2 SQIVND (reference sequence). Losses at the gene ends were 5 bases for V and 4 bases for J; bases not matched to a gene: 6. CDR3 size: 15 residues. CDR3 loop: CASSVGGQGGTEAFF. The CDR3, as DNA: TGTGCCAGTAGTGTCGGGGGACAGGGGGGCACTGAAGCTTTCTTT.

The J gene is TRBJ1-2, the V gene TRBV14; D is uncertain. Trimming removed 4 bases from V and 7 bases from J, with 13 bases in between. Looked up from germline, CDR1 is SGHDN and CDR2 is FVKESK. The CDR3 contains 13 residues. The CDR3 is CASSPGFAGGYTF. The CDR3, as DNA: TGTGCCAGCAGCCCCGGATTCGCGGGTGGCTACACCTTC.

The chain recombines TRBV2 with TRBJ2-7; 10 bases fit TRBD2. CDR1 is SNHLY and CDR2 is FYNNEI in the germline V gene. Trimming took 6 bases from V and 3 from J; bases not matched to a gene: 8. This CDR3 comprises 15 residues. The CDR3 is CASRASSGGGYEQYF. Here the CDR3 DNA reads TGTGCCAGCAGGGCATCTAGCGGGGGTGGCTACGAGCAGTACTTC.

DNA for the CDR3: TGCGCCAGCAGCCATTACAGGGAAAACTATGGCTACACCTTC. Translated, it gives CASSHYRENYGYTF. This sequence joins TRBV4-1 and TRBJ1-2, with D possibly matching TRBD1 (6 bases). V was trimmed by 3 bases and J by 2 bases, leaving 10 bases between them. Germline lookup yields CDR1 MGHRA and CDR2 YSYEKL. The length of the CDR3 is 14 residues.

The V gene is TRBV21-1, the J gene TRBJ2-7; TRBD1, as called in the table, went unchecked against the DNA. TRBV21-1 represents a pseudogene. The CDR3 contains 15 residues. The CDR3 sequence: CASSAPQFAFHEQYF. In DNA, the CDR3 is TGTGCCAGCAGCGCCCCACAGTTTGCGTTCCACGAGCAGTACTTC.

J is TRBJ1-5 and V is TRBV30, with D maybe TRBD1 (6 bases). Germline assignment: CDR1 GTSNPN and CDR2 SVGIG (reference sequence). V was clipped by 2 bases and J by 5 bases, with 7 bases between them. The CDR3 loop spans 12 amino acids. DNA of the CDR3: TGTGCCTGGAGTTGGGGGCATCAGCCCCAGCATTTT. This codes for CAWSWGHQPQHF.

The table lists this clone with a count of one. CDR3 amino acids: CASSTPAMTGTGNSPLHF. In nucleotides, the CDR3 is TGCGCCAGCAGTACCCCCGCCATGACAGGGACAGGGAATTCACCCCTCCACTTT. This sequence joins TRBV10-2 and TRBJ1-6; 9 bases map to TRBD1. CDR3 length: 18 amino acids. The V gene's germline CDR1 is WSHSY and CDR2 SAAADI. J lost 7 bases, V lost 5 bases, and 15 bases had no gene match.

The V and J genes are TRBV5-1 and TRBJ2-5; D remains ambiguous. V gave up 3 bases and J gave up 2 bases, with 2 bases separating them. Germline V CDR1 and CDR2: SGHRS, YFSETQ. The CDR3 is 11 amino acids. CDR3 nucleotides: TGCGCCAGCAGCTCTCAAGAGACCCAGTACTTC. Amino acid sequence: CASSSQETQYF.

The chain couples TRBV11-2 to TRBJ1-1; D gene uncertain. The CDR3 spans 11 residues. Germline V gene lookup returns CDR1 SGHAT and CDR2 FQNNGV. V was cut by 2 bases and J by 6 bases, with 4 bases left in between. CDR3 nucleotides: TGTGCCAGCAGCTTACAATCTGAAGCTTTCTTT. Protein sequence: CASSLQSEAFF.

The rearrangement links TRBV7-2 to TRBJ1-1; TRBD1 might be the D (6 bases). V gave up 5 bases and J gave up 8 bases, with 15 bases separating them. Germline V lookup: CDR1 SGHTA, CDR2 FQGNSA. This CDR3 is built from 13 residues. DNA for the CDR3: TGTGCCAGCAGCACATACAGCAGGGGCGAAGCTTTCTTT. This codes for CASSTYSRGEAFF.

The gene calls are TRBV5-5 and TRBJ1-2; D is unresolved. Trimming cost V 3 bases and J 6 bases, with 12 bases left between them. This CDR3 has 13 amino acids. Germline V gene lookup returns CDR1 SGHKS and CDR2 YYEKEE (reference sequence). This CDR3 reads CASSSGSWDGYTF. The DNA of the CDR3 is TGTGCCAGCAGCTCCGGGTCATGGGATGGCTACACCTTC.

The V gene is TRBV2, the J gene TRBJ2-7, with TRBD2 matching over 9 bases. The V segment lost 6 bases and the J segment 2 bases; nucleotides outside the gene matches: 11. The CDR3 length is 16 residues. Germline V CDR1 and CDR2: SNHLY, FYNNEI. CDR3 region: CASRIEGLARTYEQYF. The CDR3 nucleotides read TGTGCCAGCAGGATCGAGGGACTAGCAAGGACCTACGAGCAGTACTTC.

This chain joins TRBV9 and TRBJ1-2; 8 bases map to TRBD1. The CDR3 runs 14 residues. Germline CDR1 SGDLS, CDR2 YYNGEE. J was trimmed by 0 bases and V by 5 bases; bases with no gene match: 3. This CDR3 reads CASSDRGPNYGYTF. The CDR3 nucleotides read TGTGCCAGCAGTGACAGGGGACCTAACTATGGCTACACCTTC.

This chain joins TRBV18 and TRBJ1-1; the D is unclear. This CDR3 is 14 amino acids long. Germline CDR1 reads KGHSH; CDR2 reads LQKENI. V was clipped by 2 bases and J by 2 bases, with 9 bases between them. The CDR3 DNA reads as TGTGCCAGCTCACCAGCCCAGATCAACACTGAAGCTTTCTTT. It translates to CASSPAQINTEAFF.

This clone has a handful of counts. V usage is TRBV5-6 and J usage is TRBJ1-1, with D perhaps TRBD1 (5 bases). Germline V gives CDR1 SGHDT, CDR2 YYEEEE. Trimming stripped 0 bases from V and 1 base from J, with 10 bases between. This CDR3 has 15 amino acids. CDR3 loop: CASSLEVGENTEAFF. CDR3 nucleotide sequence: TGTGCCAGCAGCTTGGAGGTAGGGGAGAACACTGAAGCTTTCTTT.

J is TRBJ2-7 and V is TRBV2; 11 nucleotides line up with TRBD2. The CDR3 is 15 amino acids. Germline CDR1 SNHLY, CDR2 FYNNEI. J lost 3 bases, V lost 5 bases, and 6 bases had no gene match. This CDR3 is CASSPPGLADYEQYF. The CDR3 DNA is TGTGCCAGCAGTCCGCCGGGACTAGCGGACTACGAGCAGTACTTC.

This clone was counted a few times. The chain is built from TRBV9 and TRBJ2-1, with 9 positions matching TRBD1. Germline trimming cut 4 bases from V and 8 bases from J; bases unmatched to any gene: 10. The CDR3 runs 15 residues. Germline V gives CDR1 SGDLS, CDR2 YYNGEE. This CDR3 reads CASSLGGTGWHEQFF. CDR3 DNA sequence: TGTGCCAGCAGCCTGGGGGGGACAGGGTGGCATGAGCAGTTCTTC.

J is TRBJ1-2 and V is TRBV7-2, with TRBD1 matching 10 bases. The J segment lost 4 bases and the V segment lost 2 bases, leaving 4 bases of the junction unmatched. This CDR3 spans 15 amino acids. The V gene's germline CDR1 is SGHTA and CDR2 FQGNSA. CDR3 coding DNA: TGTGCCAGCAGCTTACAGGGGGACAGGGGCTATGGCTACACCTTC. This encodes CASSLQGDRGYGYTF.

As DNA, the CDR3 is TGTGCCAGTAGTAAGGTAGCGGGGGGGAAAGATACGCAGTATTTT. Its translation is CASSKVAGGKDTQYF. The chain links TRBV19 to TRBJ2-3; 11 bases match TRBD2. With 4 bases clipped from V and 5 bases from J, the junction kept 5 bases outside the gene matches. The length of the CDR3 is 15 residues. Looked up from germline, CDR1 is LNHDA and CDR2 is SQIVND (reference sequence).

The rearrangement links TRBV15 to TRBJ1-3; 7 bases map to TRBD1. CDR3 length: 17 amino acids. The V gene's germline CDR1 is LNHNV and CDR2 YYDKDF (reference sequence). J lost 0 bases, V lost 0 bases, and 5 bases had no gene match. The CDR3 protein is CATSRESGGFSGNTIYF. CDR3 DNA sequence: TGTGCCACCAGCAGAGAATCAGGGGGATTCTCTGGAAACACCATATATTTT.

The V call is TRBV5-1, the J call TRBJ2-6; possibly TRBD1 for D (6 bases). CDR3 length: 19 amino acids. Between the trimmed V and J ends, which lost 1 base and 4 bases, there was a span of 21 bases. Germline V gives CDR1 SGHRS, CDR2 YFSETQ. CDR3 in DNA: TGCGCCAGCAGCTTGCCCCGTCGTACAGGGTCACCCGGGGCCAACGTCCTGACTTTC. It codes for CASSLPRRTGSPGANVLTF.

About this clone: The sample has other DNA sequences that encode this CDR3 too. CDR3 region: CASSLRGLSYNEQFF. The CDR3 DNA is TGTGCCAGTAGTCTCCGCGGGCTCTCCTACAATGAGCAGTTCTTC. The chain couples TRBV19 to TRBJ2-1, with D tentatively TRBD2 (5 bases). Germline CDR1 reads LNHDA; CDR2 reads SQIVND (reference sequence). V lost 5 bases to trimming and J lost 0 bases, with 11 bases between them. The CDR3 contains 15 residues.

The chain uses TRBV19 and TRBJ2-5, with D maybe TRBD1 (6 bases). V shed 4 bases and J shed 4 bases, with 10 bases lying between them. Germline-derived CDR1 and CDR2 are LNHDA and SQIVND (reference sequence). This CDR3 has 13 residues. CDR3 protein: CASSSPGAETQYF. CDR3 nucleotide sequence: TGTGCCAGTAGTAGCCCAGGGGCAGAGACCCAGTACTTC.

J is TRBJ2-2 and V is TRBV23-1; 10 bases fit TRBD2. TRBV23-1 is treated as an ORF (open reading frame) with a function not yet certain. The V gene end was trimmed by 8 bases and the J gene end by 5 bases; junction bases not matched to a gene: 14. This CDR3 has 17 amino acids. The CDR3 region has the DNA TGCGCCAGCGGTACAAATGCCCTAGCGGGAGAGACCGGGGAGCTGTTTTTT. Protein: CASGTNALAGETGELFF.

The chain employs TRBV7-8 and TRBJ2-2, with 8 bases that match TRBD2. V gave up 6 bases and J gave up 1 base; unmatched junction bases: 10. The CDR3 is 17 amino acids. Germline V gives CDR1 SGHVS, CDR2 FQNEAQ. This CDR3 is CASSHFAGGLNTGELFF. In DNA form, the CDR3 reads TGTGCCAGCAGTCATTTCGCGGGAGGATTGAACACCGGGGAGCTGTTTTTT.

This clone was detected only a few times. The chain joins TRBV11-3 to TRBJ2-3, with 7 bases aligning to TRBD2. The CDR3 contains 16 residues. Germline V lookup: CDR1 SGHNT, CDR2 YENEEA. The trim removed 5 bases at V and 0 bases at J, leaving 8 bases unmatched. CDR3 region: CASSNLLATSTDTQYF. The CDR3 DNA follows: TGTGCCAGCAGCAACCTACTAGCGACTAGCACAGATACGCAGTATTTT.